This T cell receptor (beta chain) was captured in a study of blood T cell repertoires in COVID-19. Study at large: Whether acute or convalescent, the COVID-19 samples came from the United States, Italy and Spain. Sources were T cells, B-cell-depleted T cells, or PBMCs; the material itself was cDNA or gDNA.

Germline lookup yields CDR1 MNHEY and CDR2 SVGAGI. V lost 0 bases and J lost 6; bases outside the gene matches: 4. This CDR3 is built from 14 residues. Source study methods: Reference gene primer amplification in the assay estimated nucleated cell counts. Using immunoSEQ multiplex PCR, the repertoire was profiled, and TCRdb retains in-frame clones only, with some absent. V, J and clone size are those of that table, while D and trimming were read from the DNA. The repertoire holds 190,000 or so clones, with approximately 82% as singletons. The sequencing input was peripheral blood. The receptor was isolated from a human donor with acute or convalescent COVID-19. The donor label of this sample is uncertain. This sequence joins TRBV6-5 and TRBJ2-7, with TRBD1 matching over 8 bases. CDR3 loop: CASSYSQGAGEQYF. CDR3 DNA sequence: TGTGCCAGCAGTTACTCGCAGGGGGCAGGCGAGCAGTACTTC.